Each of the 3 T cell receptor beta chains below was sequenced from the same sample in a study of early T cells in non-severe SARS-CoV-2 infection. TCRdb re-derived calls from the 5' RACE reads in MiXCR, one entry per CDR3 protein. The sample has about 47,000 distinct CDR3 sequences, over 8% seen once. Sample: whole blood, taken at baseline. These receptors originate from an adult who was a healthcare worker with PCR-confirmed SARS-CoV-2 infection or an uninfected control (not recorded which).

The CDR3 nucleotides read TGCAGCGTTGAATTGGGTATGAACACTGAAGCTTTCTTT. Its translation: CSVELGMNTEAFF. The rearrangement joins TRBV29-1 to TRBJ1-1; the D is unclear. The CDR3 runs to 13 residues. Trimming took 2 bases from V and 0 from J, leaving 7 bases between them. CDR1 and CDR2 from the germline V gene are SQVTM and ANQGSEA.

The chain has TRBV3-1 and TRBJ2-3; D is ambiguous. The ends were cut back, 7 bases at V and 4 bases at J, with 12 bases in the middle. The germline gives CDR1 LGHDT, CDR2 YNNKEL (reference sequence). The CDR3 has 13 amino acids. The DNA for the CDR3 is TGTGCCAGCACCCCGGCCGAGGCAGATACGCAGTATTTT. This gives the protein CASTPAEADTQYF.

This clonotype was seen only a few times. The rearrangement links TRBV10-1 to TRBJ2-7; D gene ambiguous. There are 11 residues in the CDR3. Per the germline V gene, CDR1 is WNHNN and CDR2 is SYGVQD (reference sequence). Trimming shortened V by 4 bases and J by 4 bases, and 5 bases separated the two germline ends. The chain's CDR3 is CASSAGYEQYF. In nucleotides, the CDR3 is TGCGCCAGCAGTGCCGGGTACGAGCAGTACTTC.